This TCR beta chain was recorded in a study of OX40 agonist ivuxolimab in advanced cancers. The V gene's germline CDR1 is SGHRS and CDR2 YFSETQ. The CDR3 contains 16 residues. Trimming shortened V by 0 bases and J by 0 bases, and 9 bases separated the two germline ends. Repertoires were generated with immunoSEQ multiplex PCR, while TCRdb's copy carries only in-frame clones and drops some. Among about 50,000 clones listed, roughly 89% were seen once. The sequenced sample was CD4+ or CD8+ T cells sorted from blood, obtained in a trial of the OX40 agonist ivuxolimab. The J gene is TRBJ2-2, the V gene TRBV5-1; unclear D gene. This TCR came from an adult with an advanced solid tumor such as melanoma, head and neck, liver or kidney cancer. The DNA of the CDR3 is TGCGCCAGCAGCTTGGTTGGCGACCCGAACACCGGGGAGCTGTTTTTT. This translates into CASSLVGDPNTGELFF.